These 14 T cell receptor beta chains came from one sample sequenced in a study of vaccination and CD4 T cells after COVID-19 (dated by TCRdb to the early 2020s). These receptors are not linked to any known antigen. The meaning of the sample's treatment or condition label: roughly 10-day PBMC culture with coronavirus spike peptide pools or control peptides (ViraFEST assay). Library generation was performed with PCR. Sequencer: Illumina iSeq 100. DNA from cultured CD4+ T cells underwent TCR sequencing with the Oncomine TCR Beta short-read assay at the Johns Hopkins FTIC core. Through fastp at Q25 and MiXCR, TCRdb rebuilt clones from the public reads, retaining in-frame beta chains. Rows with one shared CDR3 protein collapse into an entry with the most common genes and DNA. A total of some 20,000 distinct CDR3 sequences appear in this sample, over 25% of them only once. The leading ten clones occupy about 15% of the sample.

What was sequenced was cultured CD4+ T cells from blood. The receptor source for this set is a human donor with COVID-19.

The rearrangement joins TRBV20-1 to TRBJ1-2; 9 bases fit TRBD1. This CDR3 contains 14 residues. The germline CDR1 and CDR2 sequences are DFQATT and SNEGSKA (reference sequence). With 5 bases clipped from V and 2 bases from J, the junction kept 6 bases outside the gene matches. The CDR3, as DNA: TGCAGTGCTCCAAGGACAGGGGAAAACTATGGCTACACCTTC. Encoded protein: CSAPRTGENYGYTF.

The chain carries TRBV5-1 and TRBJ2-5; tentative D call: TRBD1 (6 bases). V lost 4 bases to trimming and J lost 5 bases, with 18 bases between them. Looked up from germline, CDR1 is SGHRS and CDR2 is YFSETQ. This CDR3 has 15 residues. The DNA of the CDR3 is TGCGCCAGCAGCAATGCAGGGGTCGCCCGGGAGACCCAGTACTTC. Translating it yields CASSNAGVARETQYF.

The sample holds a few counts of this clonotype. The chain links TRBV7-2 to TRBJ2-1; D is possibly TRBD1 (5 bases). Germline CDR1 SGHTA, CDR2 FQGNSA. The CDR3 totals 13 residues. V lost 5 bases to trimming and J lost 10 bases, with 15 bases between them. DNA of the CDR3: TGTGCCAGCAGCCGGCCTAAACAGGAAGAGCAGTTCTTC. Protein product: CASSRPKQEEQFF.

The chain joins TRBV20-1 to TRBJ1-1, with D maybe TRBD1 (6 bases). Germline loops: CDR1 DFQATT, CDR2 SNEGSKA (reference sequence). The CDR3 runs 13 residues. The V end lost 5 bases, the J end lost 5 bases, and 15 bases lay between the germline ends. The CDR3: CSAPATGRTEAFF. The DNA for the CDR3 is TGCAGTGCTCCAGCGACAGGCCGAACTGAAGCTTTCTTT.

The chain links TRBV20-1 to TRBJ1-1; D might be TRBD1 (5 bases). The germline CDR1 and CDR2 sequences are DFQATT and SNEGSKA (reference sequence). The CDR3 extends over 11 amino acids. V shed 2 bases and J shed 10 bases, with 11 bases lying between them. CDR3 in amino acids: CSARPGQGAFF. CDR3 sequence (DNA): TGCAGTGCTAGACCAGGACAAGGAGCTTTCTTT.

CDR3: CASSYSLGQSTNYGYTF. In DNA, the CDR3 is TGTGCCAGCAGTTACTCGTTGGGACAGTCCACTAACTATGGCTACACCTTC. The chain has TRBV6-2 or TRBV6-3 and TRBJ1-2; 7 bases fit TRBD1. Germline CDR1 and CDR2: MNHEY and SVGEGT. The V and J ends lost 0 bases and 0 bases, in that order; junction bases with no gene match: 7. The CDR3 runs 17 residues.

CDR3 coding DNA: TGTGCCACCAGCAAGAGCGTTTACGAGACCCAGTACTTC. This sequence encodes CATSKSVYETQYF. The chain employs TRBV15 and TRBJ2-5; unclear D gene. Germline CDR1 and CDR2: LNHNV and YYDKDF (reference sequence). This CDR3 region has 13 residues. V gave up 4 bases and J gave up 5 bases, with 11 bases separating them.

The J gene is TRBJ1-5, the V gene TRBV7-2, with D unclear. The CDR3 has 13 residues. The germline V gene has CDR1 SGHTA and CDR2 FQGNSA. V was pared by 0 bases and J by 7 bases, with 7 bases between. Here the CDR3 reads CASSLASDQPQHF. DNA for the CDR3: TGTGCCAGCAGCTTAGCGAGCGACCAGCCCCAGCATTTT.

V is TRBV6-1 and J is TRBJ1-1, with a weak D call TRBD1 (5 bases). CDR1 and CDR2 (germline): MNHNS, SASEGT. Deletions cut 5 bases from V and 0 bases from J, with 13 bases between. This CDR3 contains 15 residues. For the CDR3, the DNA is TGTGCCAGCAGTATTCGACAGACTATGAACACTGAAGCTTTCTTT. Protein product: CASSIRQTMNTEAFF.

This clonotype was observed a few times. The chain carries TRBV5-4 and TRBJ1-2, with D possibly being TRBD1 (6 bases). This CDR3 has 15 amino acids. V lost 1 base and J lost 6, with 16 bases in between. Germline V gene lookup returns CDR1 SGHNT and CDR2 YYREEE (reference sequence). The chain's CDR3 is CASSLLGQPGDGYTF. The CDR3 DNA sequence: TGTGCCAGCAGCTTGCTAGGACAGCCAGGCGATGGCTACACCTTC.

The CDR3 sequence is CASSRYTADTQYF. The CDR3 DNA sequence: TGTGCCAGCAGCCGGTATACAGCAGATACGCAGTATTTT. The V gene is TRBV14, the J gene TRBJ2-3; no clear D. From germline, CDR1 is SGHDN and CDR2 FVKESK. Trimming left V 4 bases short and J 4 bases short, with 9 bases between. This CDR3 is 13 amino acids long.

The chain carries TRBV5-1 and TRBJ2-5; D gene uncertain. CDR3 length: 13 amino acids. V gave up 2 bases and J gave up 0 bases, with 5 bases separating them. The germline CDR1 and CDR2 sequences are SGHRS and YFSETQ. The CDR3 bases are TGCGCCAGCAGCTTCGGGTACCAAGAGACCCAGTACTTC. This gives the protein CASSFGYQETQYF.

This clonotype showed up just a few times. This rearrangement joins TRBV19 to TRBJ1-5; 7 bases are a match to TRBD1. J gave up 0 bases and V 4 bases, and 6 bases lay outside the gene matches. The germline CDR1 and CDR2 sequences are LNHDA and SQIVND (reference sequence). CDR3 length: 16 residues. CDR3 in amino acids: CASSKQGGISNQPQHF. CDR3 sequence (DNA): TGTGCCAGTAGTAAGCAGGGGGGGATTAGCAATCAGCCCCAGCATTTT.

The table lists this clonotype with a few counts. The genes are TRBV6-1 and TRBJ2-3; D possibly matches TRBD1 or TRBD2 (5 bases each). CDR3 size: 13 residues. Trimming cost V 6 bases and J 8 bases, with 15 bases left between them. Germline V gene data show CDR1 as MNHNS and CDR2 as SASEGT. The CDR3 bases are TGTGCCAGCAGAGGGACCCTAACGGGTACGCAGTATTTT. It yields the protein CASRGTLTGTQYF.